The rows below give T cell receptor beta chains drawn from one sample of a study of vaccination effects on CD4 cells after COVID-19. The method was immunoSEQ multiplex PCR; TCRdb's version includes in-frame clones alone and lacks a portion of them. The data contain fewer than 65,000 clones, 70% to 85% of them singletons. Their specific antigens are unknown. Material: CD4+ T cells from PBMCs cultured with HCoV-OC43 spike peptides, obtained before COVID-19 vaccination. These receptors all come from a human donor who received a COVID-19 vaccine. Both conserved end residues are part of each CDR3. Each record gives: V gene, clone size, D gene, J gene, CDR3 DNA, CDR3 protein. D genes are given only for firm matches. Some rows mark clone size as missing; the rest say once, few, many or name a class of expanded clone.

v_call: TRBV4-2
clone_size: .
d_call: .
j_call: TRBJ1-5
cdr3_nt: TGTGCCAGCAGCCCGGACCTAAATCAGCCCCAGCATTTT
cdr3_aa: CASSPDLNQPQHF

v_call: TRBV28
clone_size: once
d_call: .
j_call: TRBJ1-1
cdr3_nt: TGTGCCAGCAGGCAACCGGGACACCACACTGAAGCTTTCTTT
cdr3_aa: CASRQPGHHTEAFF

v_call: TRBV6-6
clone_size: .
d_call: TRBD2
j_call: TRBJ2-1
cdr3_nt: TGTGCCAGCAGTTACCCTCAGCGGGGGGGCCCTGAGCAGTTCTTC
cdr3_aa: CASSYPQRGGPEQFF

v_call: TRBV5-5
clone_size: .
d_call: TRBD1
j_call: TRBJ1-1
cdr3_nt: TGTGCCAGCAGCCGTACTTTAACAGGGGATGCTGAAGCTTTCTTT
cdr3_aa: CASSRTLTGDAEAFF

v_call: TRBV7-3
clone_size: .
d_call: .
j_call: TRBJ2-1
cdr3_nt: TGTGCCAGCAGCTTAGTCCCGGGTCCCTACAATGAGCAGTTCTTC
cdr3_aa: CASSLVPGPYNEQFF

v_call: TRBV5-6
clone_size: .
d_call: .
j_call: TRBJ2-2
cdr3_nt: TGTGCCAGCAGCTTGGGGCAGGGGAATGCCGGGGAGCTGTTTTTT
cdr3_aa: CASSLGQGNAGELFF

v_call: TRBV5-1
clone_size: .
d_call: TRBD1
j_call: TRBJ1-4
cdr3_nt: TGCGCCAGCAGCTCCACAGGGGGCATGAATGAAAAACTGTTTTTT
cdr3_aa: CASSSTGGMNEKLFF

v_call: TRBV7-2
clone_size: .
d_call: .
j_call: TRBJ1-6
cdr3_nt: TGTGCCAGCAGCTCGTCCGGGGCAGCTTCACCCCTCCACTTT
cdr3_aa: CASSSSGAASPLHF

v_call: TRBV24-1
clone_size: .
d_call: TRBD1
j_call: TRBJ1-1
cdr3_nt: TGTGCCACATTCTACAGGGGCCCTGAAGCTTTCTTT
cdr3_aa: CATFYRGPEAFF

v_call: TRBV6-5
clone_size: .
d_call: .
j_call: TRBJ2-5
cdr3_nt: TGTGCCAGCAGTTACTCAGGGTCGCAGACCCAGTACTTC
cdr3_aa: CASSYSGSQTQYF

v_call: TRBV11-1
clone_size: once
d_call: .
j_call: TRBJ1-1
cdr3_nt: TGTGCCAGCAGATTAGGGGTGGACAGGAACACTGAAGCTTTCTTT
cdr3_aa: CASRLGVDRNTEAFF

v_call: TRBV19
clone_size: .
d_call: .
j_call: TRBJ1-3
cdr3_nt: TGTGCCAGTAGTATTCAAGGTCGGGACACCATATATTTT
cdr3_aa: CASSIQGRDTIYF

v_call: TRBV6-6
clone_size: .
d_call: .
j_call: TRBJ2-1
cdr3_nt: TGTGCCAGCAGTGGGGGACTTAACAATGAGCAGTTCTTC
cdr3_aa: CASSGGLNNEQFF

v_call: TRBV5-1
clone_size: .
d_call: TRBD2
j_call: TRBJ2-4
cdr3_nt: TGCGCCAGCAGCCCGGGGGGGGGACTGACCAAAAACATTCAGTACTTC
cdr3_aa: CASSPGGGLTKNIQYF

v_call: TRBV28
clone_size: .
d_call: TRBD1
j_call: TRBJ2-5
cdr3_nt: TGTGCCAGCAGTCGACCGGGACAGGGAGCTGAGACCCAGTACTTC
cdr3_aa: CASSRPGQGAETQYF

v_call: TRBV7-9
clone_size: .
d_call: TRBD1
j_call: TRBJ1-2
cdr3_nt: TGTGCCAGCAGCCGACAGGGTCTGCATGGCTACACCTTC
cdr3_aa: CASSRQGLHGYTF

v_call: TRBV29-1
clone_size: .
d_call: .
j_call: TRBJ2-2
cdr3_nt: TGCAGCGTTGACAGGGCGACCACCGGGGAGCTGTTTTTT
cdr3_aa: CSVDRATTGELFF